This T cell receptor (beta chain) was documented in a study of shared clonotypes between healthy human individuals. Notes on the study in general: Clonotypes which were not shared had lower generation probabilities than clonotypes that all four donors shared.

Sequencing was performed with immunoSEQ multiplex PCR; in TCRdb, only in-frame clones are kept and a portion is missing. The repertoire holds around 940,000 clones, with about three quarters as singletons. Of note for this clone: The antigen remains undetermined.

The V segment lost 3 bases and the J segment 2 bases; nucleotides outside the gene matches: 5. The CDR3 is made up of 15 amino acids. CDR1 and CDR2 (germline): SGDLS, YYNGEE. The chain recombines TRBV9 with TRBJ2-5, with 9 bases fitting TRBD1. The sequencing input was memory CD4+ T cells sorted from blood. Subset defined: CD45RA-negative fraction. The sequence derives from a man aged 18 to 29 in good health. The CDR3 spells CASSAATGGQETQYF. DNA of the CDR3: TGTGCCAGCAGCGCCGCGACAGGGGGGCAAGAGACCCAGTACTTC.